One and the same sample provided the 30 T cell receptor beta chains below, sequenced in a study of OX40 agonist ivuxolimab in advanced cancers. Receptor amplification or capture employed the immunoSEQ multiplex PCR assay. The clones in this table, taken by TCRdb from immuneACCESS, are in-frame only. Not every clone is retained; where verified, under half of the shortfall comes from an unresolved V gene, and the cause of the rest is unknown. This sample gives over 55,000 clones in total; around 87% of them show up just once. In total, the top ten clones hold about 3.8% of the sample. The sample in question was CD4+ or CD8+ T cells sorted from blood, obtained in a trial of the OX40 agonist ivuxolimab. The receptor source for this set is an adult with an advanced solid tumor such as melanoma, head and neck, liver or kidney cancer.

The genes are TRBV5-6 and TRBJ1-2; the match to TRBD1 covers 9 bases. Per germline, CDR1 SGHDT and CDR2 YYEEEE. This CDR3 is built from 14 residues. The J segment lost 5 bases and the V segment lost 4 bases, leaving 6 bases of the junction unmatched. The CDR3 region has the DNA TGTGCCAGCAGCGGGGACAGGGCAATGTATGGCTACACCTTC. The encoded protein is CASSGDRAMYGYTF.

The CDR3 loop is CASSLNGDQPQHF. In DNA form, the CDR3 reads TGTGCCAGCAGCTTAAATGGAGACCAGCCCCAGCATTTT. V and J are TRBV7-8 and TRBJ1-5; D unclear. V lost 2 bases and J 7 bases, leaving 9 bases between the germline ends. CDR1 SGHVS and CDR2 FQNEAQ come from the germline V gene. There are 13 residues in the CDR3.

The rearrangement uses TRBV10-3 and TRBJ2-7; D gene unclear. V was trimmed by 4 bases and J by 0 bases, leaving 10 bases between them. Germline V gives CDR1 ENHRY, CDR2 SYGVKD. The CDR3 sequence is 14 residues long. CDR3 in amino acids: CAISAAPPSYEQYF. The CDR3 coding sequence is TGTGCCATCAGTGCGGCCCCCCCCTCCTACGAGCAGTACTTC.

The chain employs TRBV7-3 and TRBJ1-2; the match to TRBD1 covers 11 bases. The germline V gene has CDR1 SGHTA and CDR2 FQGTGA. With V trimmed by 6 bases and J by 7 bases, 16 bases remained unmatched. CDR3 length: 17 residues. The CDR3 loop is CASSLGGQGDVLGGYTF. CDR3 nucleotides: TGTGCCAGCAGTTTAGGGGGACAGGGGGACGTTTTGGGTGGCTACACCTTC.

The chain has TRBV6-5 and TRBJ1-1; D not resolved. V lost 2 bases, J lost 6 bases, and 13 bases lay in between. This CDR3 comprises 14 residues. The germline V gene encodes CDR1 MNHEY and CDR2 SVGAGI. The CDR3 sequence is CASSYAVQVPEAFF. The CDR3 DNA is TGTGCCAGCAGTTACGCGGTGCAGGTCCCTGAAGCTTTCTTT.

By sample share, this clone is medium-sized. The chain uses TRBV15 and TRBJ2-7; 8 bases match TRBD2. This CDR3 has 12 residues. Trimming at V came to 9 bases and at J to 3 bases, leaving 4 bases not matched to a gene. Germline values: CDR1 LNHNV, CDR2 YYDKDF (reference sequence). The CDR3 protein is CATSGVGYEQYF. The CDR3 coding sequence is TGTGCCACTAGCGGGGTAGGCTACGAGCAGTACTTC.

This sequence joins TRBV6-1 and TRBJ2-4; 7 nucleotides agree with TRBD1. J gave up 8 bases and V 2 bases, and 0 bases lay outside the gene matches. This CDR3 spans 12 amino acids. Germline V gives CDR1 MNHNS, CDR2 SASEGT. CDR3 sequence (DNA): TGTGCCAGCAGTGAACAGGGGGACATTCAGTACTTC. Amino acids: CASSEQGDIQYF.

This chain uses TRBV25-1 with TRBJ1-5; D is undetermined. The CDR3 is 15 residues long. CDR1 and CDR2 (germline): MGHDK, SYGVNS. V gave up 2 bases and J gave up 2 bases, with 10 bases separating them. Written as DNA, the CDR3 is TGTGCCAGCAGTGAAACGGGTAGGGGCAATCAGCCCCAGCATTTT. Encoded protein: CASSETGRGNQPQHF.

The DNA for the CDR3 is TGCGCCAGCAGCCTGCGACTAGCGGGAGGAGGAGAGACCCAGTACTTC. This gives the protein CASSLRLAGGGETQYF. This sequence joins TRBV4-1 and TRBJ2-5; 13 nucleotides line up with TRBD2. Germline CDR1 MGHRA, CDR2 YSYEKL. The CDR3 runs 16 residues. J was trimmed by 4 bases and V by 4 bases; bases with no gene match: 6.

V is TRBV6-5 and J is TRBJ1-6; D ambiguous. V was clipped by 7 bases and J by 5 bases, with 15 bases between them. The CDR3 consists of 15 residues. Germline CDR1 reads MNHEY; CDR2 reads SVGAGI. The CDR3 DNA is TGTGCCAGCACCCGCCTCGGACGGAATAATTCACCCCTCCACTTT. It translates to CASTRLGRNNSPLHF.

The chain is built from TRBV7-9 and TRBJ2-3; D gene uncertain. Between the trimmed V and J ends, which lost 5 bases and 0 bases, there was a span of 12 bases. CDR3 length equals 15 residues. CDR1 is SEHNR and CDR2 is FQNEAQ in the germline V gene (reference sequence). CDR3 sequence reads: CASSSLLPSTDTQYF. CDR3 nucleotides: TGTGCCAGCAGCAGCCTCCTCCCTAGCACAGATACGCAGTATTTT.

The chain joins TRBV7-2 to TRBJ1-2; no reliable D call. The CDR3 is 13 amino acids. Trimming cost V 7 bases and J 0 bases, with 9 bases left between them. Germline V lookup: CDR1 SGHTA, CDR2 FQGNSA. CDR3 region: CASNPPPNYGYTF. The CDR3, as DNA: TGTGCCAGCAACCCCCCACCTAACTATGGCTACACCTTC.

The chain couples TRBV11-3 to TRBJ1-3, with unresolved D. Trimming took 1 base from V and 3 from J, leaving 10 bases between them. This CDR3 region has 15 residues. The germline V gene encodes CDR1 SGHNT and CDR2 YENEEA. This chain's CDR3 is CASSLAGVGGNTIYF. CDR3 nucleotides: TGTGCCAGCAGCTTAGCTGGGGTTGGTGGAAACACCATATATTTT.

By its share, this clone is medium-sized. The chain combines TRBV10-3 with TRBJ1-1; 7 bases are a match to TRBD1. Germline loops: CDR1 ENHRY, CDR2 SYGVKD. This CDR3 has 13 amino acids. V was clipped by 7 bases and J by 9 bases; unmatched bases: 11. The CDR3 loop is CAIKQGGKEKAFF. DNA for the CDR3: TGTGCCATCAAGCAGGGGGGGAAGGAGAAAGCTTTCTTT.

The chain links TRBV5-4 to TRBJ2-7; TRBD2 is a possible D gene (7 bases). Trimming removed 5 bases from V and 0 bases from J, with 15 bases in between. CDR1 and CDR2 from the germline V gene are SGHNT and YYREEE (reference sequence). This CDR3 has 15 residues. In DNA, the CDR3 is TGTGCCAGCAGGTGGCGGGGGCTCAGCTCCTACGAGCAGTACTTC. This sequence encodes CASRWRGLSSYEQYF.

This chain joins TRBV12-5 and TRBJ2-7; D unclear. CDR3 length: 11 residues. Germline V gene data show CDR1 as LGHNT and CDR2 as FRNRAP. Trimming cost V 6 bases and J 5 bases, with 8 bases left between them. The CDR3 bases are TGTGCTAGTGGCAGAACCCACGAGCAGTACTTC. Translating it yields CASGRTHEQYF. The full variable domain, rest sourced from reference TRBV12-5 and TRBJ2-7, is DARVTQTPRHKVTEMGQEVTMRCQPILGHNTVFWYRQTMMQGLELLAYFRNRAPLDDSGMPKDRFSAEMPDATLATLKIQPSEPRDSAVYFCASGRTHEQYFGPGTRLTVT.

The V call is TRBV5-4, the J call TRBJ2-3; D unclear. Germline CDR1 SGHNT, CDR2 YYREEE (reference sequence). V was shortened by 0 bases and J by 1 base, with 3 bases between the two germline ends. The CDR3 contains 13 residues. CDR3 nucleotide sequence: TGTGCCAGCAGCTTGGCCGGCACAGATACGCAGTATTTT. Encoded protein: CASSLAGTDTQYF.

The J gene is TRBJ1-6, the V gene TRBV20-1, with D maybe TRBD1 (5 bases). In germline, CDR1 is DFQATT, CDR2 SNEGSKA (reference sequence). V shed 1 base and J shed 14 bases, with 9 bases lying between them. CDR3 length equals 11 residues. The CDR3 here is CSARVGGALHF. Written as DNA, the CDR3 is TGCAGTGCTAGAGTTGGGGGAGCCCTCCACTTT.

On this clone itself: Other DNA sequences in the same sample also yield this CDR3. The chain employs TRBV19 and TRBJ1-1, with D possibly being TRBD1 (5 bases). CDR3 length: 15 residues. Trimming shortened V by 5 bases and J by 5 bases, and 18 bases separated the two germline ends. CDR1 is LNHDA and CDR2 is SQIVND in the germline V gene (reference sequence). The CDR3 sequence: CASSPPTGVWTEAFF. The CDR3 DNA is TGTGCCAGTAGTCCACCTACGGGGGTCTGGACTGAAGCTTTCTTT.

This clone was detected only a few times. V gene TRBV5-1 combines with J gene TRBJ1-2; no clear D. Germline V gene lookup returns CDR1 SGHRS and CDR2 YFSETQ. With 0 bases removed from V and 5 bases from J, the gap between germline ends came to 11 bases. This CDR3 comprises 14 residues. CDR3 sequence: CASSLDSALYGYTF. The DNA for the CDR3 is TGCGCCAGCAGCTTGGATTCTGCGCTATATGGCTACACCTTC.

In its sample, this clone was seen a few times. V gene TRBV5-4 combines with J gene TRBJ1-3; possibly TRBD1 for D (5 bases). The V end lost 3 bases, the J end lost 2 bases, and 12 bases lay between the germline ends. The CDR3 has 15 amino acids. Germline assignment: CDR1 SGHNT and CDR2 YYREEE (reference sequence). The CDR3 loop reads CASSYDRRAGNTIYF. CDR3 bases: TGTGCCAGCAGCTATGACAGAAGGGCTGGAAACACCATATATTTT.

V is TRBV6-6 and J is TRBJ1-4; D unresolved. Trimming shortened V by 6 bases and J by 0 bases, and 5 bases separated the two germline ends. The CDR3 has 13 amino acids. Germline CDR1 MNHNY, CDR2 SVGAGI (reference sequence). CDR3 in amino acids: CASRRATNEKLFF. The CDR3 coding sequence is TGTGCCAGCAGGCGGGCAACTAATGAAAAACTGTTTTTT.

The chain employs TRBV7-2 and TRBJ2-5, with TRBD1 matching 9 bases. V dropped 0 bases and J dropped 5; count of bases not matched to a gene: 7. This CDR3 has 16 amino acids. Germline loops: CDR1 SGHTA, CDR2 FQGNSA. Here the CDR3 reads CASSLAGTGGLETQYF. CDR3 nucleotides: TGTGCCAGCAGCTTAGCGGGCACAGGGGGCTTGGAGACCCAGTACTTC.

The J gene is TRBJ2-5, the V gene TRBV5-5, with 9 bases that match TRBD2. V shed 0 bases, J shed 5 bases, and the junction held 8 bases outside the gene matches. Germline CDR1 reads SGHKS; CDR2 reads YYEKEE (reference sequence). This CDR3 region has 16 residues. CDR3 coding DNA: TGTGCCAGCAGCTTGGGGCTAGCGGGGATTGGGGAGACCCAGTACTTC. Its protein is CASSLGLAGIGETQYF.

The chain joins TRBV6-5 to TRBJ2-4, with D possibly called TRBD1 or TRBD2 (7 bases each). Germline V CDR1 and CDR2: MNHEY, SVGAGI. Between the trimmed V and J ends, which lost 2 bases and 3 bases, there was a span of 14 bases. This CDR3 has 16 amino acids. DNA of the CDR3: TGTGCCAGCAGTTACGGGGGGGACAGCAACAAAAACATTCAGTACTTC. As protein: CASSYGGDSNKNIQYF.

The V and J genes are TRBV11-2 and TRBJ2-3; no firm D call. V was cut by 3 bases and J by 0 bases, with 4 bases left in between. The CDR3 totals 13 residues. Germline values: CDR1 SGHAT, CDR2 FQNNGV. The DNA for the CDR3 is TGTGCCAGCAGCTTTGCCAGCACAGATACGCAGTATTTT. Translation: CASSFASTDTQYF.

V usage is TRBV9 and J usage is TRBJ1-3, with a possible D match to TRBD1 (5 bases). The CDR3 contains 16 residues. Germline CDR1 and CDR2: SGDLS and YYNGEE. The V end lost 2 bases, the J end lost 1 base, and 13 bases lay between the germline ends. The CDR3 loop is CASSVSGAFSGNTIYF. The CDR3 DNA is TGTGCCAGCAGCGTCAGCGGGGCGTTTTCTGGAAACACCATATATTTT.

V is TRBV9 and J is TRBJ1-2; perhaps TRBD1 as D (6 bases). Germline V gene data show CDR1 as SGDLS and CDR2 as YYNGEE. V was clipped by 0 bases and J by 8 bases, with 17 bases between them. The CDR3 has 15 amino acids. The CDR3 sequence: CASSVEGSRGVGYTF. In nucleotides, the CDR3 is TGTGCCAGCAGCGTAGAAGGGAGCAGGGGTGTCGGCTACACCTTC.

In this sample, this clone turned up once. The chain combines TRBV14 with TRBJ2-5; D call uncertain. V lost 0 bases, J lost 8 bases, and 10 bases lay in between. The V gene's germline CDR1 is SGHDN and CDR2 FVKESK. The CDR3 consists of 13 residues. In DNA, the CDR3 is TGTGCCAGCAGCCAAGACCCCCGGAGAACCCAGTACTTC. Encoded protein: CASSQDPRRTQYF.

This clone was counted a single time. CDR3 DNA: TGTGCCTGGAACAAAAAGGGGCGAACCGGGGAGCTGTTTTTT. Protein sequence: CAWNKKGRTGELFF. The chain combines TRBV30 with TRBJ2-2; TRBD1 is a possible D gene (5 bases). The CDR3 is 14 residues long. The V gene lost 4 bases and the J gene lost 5 bases, with 14 bases spanning the gap. Germline values: CDR1 GTSNPN, CDR2 SVGIG (reference sequence).